The 19 T cell receptor beta chains below were found in one sample sequenced in a study of cytomegalovirus exposure and HLA in healthy donors. Researchers ran the PCR with 60 Vbeta and 13 Jbeta primers. The data were produced by immunoSEQ multiplex PCR, yet TCRdb's version contains in-frame clones alone and is incomplete. The sample includes about 240,000 clones, around 80% of them seen just once. Sequencing used PBMCs. These receptor sequences come from a boy between 5 and 17 years old in good health and CMV-seronegative.

V is TRBV5-5 and J is TRBJ1-1; the match to TRBD1 covers 9 bases. This CDR3 region has 14 residues. Germline V lookup: CDR1 SGHKS, CDR2 YYEKEE (reference sequence). The V segment lost 4 bases and the J segment 4 bases; nucleotides outside the gene matches: 5. The CDR3 region has the DNA TGTGCCAGCAGCCTATCGACAGGGGGCACTGAAGCTTTCTTT. This translates into CASSLSTGGTEAFF.

The rearrangement uses TRBV4-1 and TRBJ1-5; D ambiguous. V was cut by 1 base and J by 4 bases, with 8 bases left in between. The CDR3 is 14 residues long. Germline V gene lookup returns CDR1 MGHRA and CDR2 YSYEKL. This CDR3 reads CASSQVARNQPQHF. Written as DNA, the CDR3 is TGCGCCAGCAGCCAAGTAGCCAGAAATCAGCCCCAGCATTTT.

The V and J genes are TRBV7-2 and TRBJ2-1, with TRBD2 identical over 9 bases. The CDR3 is 14 amino acids. The V gene end was trimmed by 3 bases and the J gene end by 8 bases; junction bases not matched to a gene: 5. Per germline, CDR1 SGHTA and CDR2 FQGNSA. Here the CDR3 reads CASSLGLASHEQFF. The CDR3 nucleotides read TGTGCCAGCAGCTTGGGACTAGCATCCCATGAGCAGTTCTTC.

This sequence joins TRBV7-9 and TRBJ2-7, with 7 positions matching TRBD2. CDR3 length equals 14 residues. The V gene end was trimmed by 2 bases and the J gene end by 5 bases; junction bases not matched to a gene: 6. Per germline, CDR1 SEHNR and CDR2 FQNEAQ (reference sequence). CDR3 in amino acids: CASSLTGTTDEQYF. The CDR3 DNA reads TGTGCCAGCAGCTTAACCGGGACTACGGACGAGCAGTACTTC.

The chain recombines TRBV7-9 with TRBJ1-1; D is ambiguous. Trimming took off 0 bases at V and 1 base at J, with 9 bases between the two ends. The CDR3 is made up of 15 amino acids. Germline CDR1 reads SEHNR; CDR2 reads FQNEAQ (reference sequence). This CDR3 is CASSLALSRNTEAFF. CDR3 nucleotides: TGTGCCAGCAGCTTAGCGCTCTCCAGGAACACTGAAGCTTTCTTT.

J is TRBJ2-4 and V is TRBV11-2; D gene ambiguous. Germline CDR1 and CDR2: SGHAT and FQNNGV. V gave up 1 base and J gave up 7 bases, with 5 bases separating them. The CDR3 has 12 amino acids. CDR3 in amino acids: CASSLVENIQYF. The DNA for the CDR3 is TGTGCCAGCAGCTTAGTGGAGAACATTCAGTACTTC.

The CDR3 DNA sequence: TGTGCCAGCAGTGAAGCCCCCCAGGGGGCTCCCTATGGCTACACCTTC. Its protein is CASSEAPQGAPYGYTF. The V and J genes are TRBV2 and TRBJ1-2, with 8 bases aligning to TRBD1. This CDR3 spans 16 amino acids. The V gene's germline CDR1 is SNHLY and CDR2 FYNNEI. The ends lost 0 bases at V and 4 bases at J; junction bases unmatched: 7.

The sample holds a few counts of this clone. The chain recombines TRBV11-3 with TRBJ2-5; 10 bases are a match to TRBD2. The CDR3 loop spans 15 amino acids. Germline V lookup: CDR1 SGHNT, CDR2 YENEEA. V dropped 5 bases and J dropped 2; count of bases not matched to a gene: 5. The CDR3 DNA reads as TGTGCCAGCAGCATCGGACTAGCGGTACAAGAGACCCAGTACTTC. Its protein product is CASSIGLAVQETQYF.

This clone was seen only once. J is TRBJ2-1 and V is TRBV6-1, with a tentative D call TRBD2 (5 bases). V was pared by 0 bases and J by 6 bases, with 15 bases between. Germline CDR1 is MNHNS and CDR2 is SASEGT. CDR3 size: 16 residues. CDR3 region: CASSEALGLRGNEQFF. CDR3 nucleotides: TGTGCCAGCAGTGAAGCGCTCGGTCTCCGGGGCAATGAGCAGTTCTTC.

This chain joins TRBV19 and TRBJ1-5, with no clear D. V was shortened by 5 bases and J by 0 bases, with 14 bases between the two germline ends. Germline V lookup: CDR1 LNHDA, CDR2 SQIVND (reference sequence). CDR3 length equals 16 residues. The CDR3 DNA is TGTGCCAGTAGTTTAGCGGTCGGTTATAGCAATCAGCCCCAGCATTTT. This encodes CASSLAVGYSNQPQHF.

The chain is built from TRBV5-1 and TRBJ2-7; unclear D gene. Trimming left V 1 base short and J 3 bases short, with 14 bases between. Germline values: CDR1 SGHRS, CDR2 YFSETQ. The CDR3 loop spans 15 amino acids. DNA of the CDR3: TGCGCCAGCAGCTTGAATCCAAGACAAGACTACGAGCAGTACTTC. It translates to CASSLNPRQDYEQYF.

V and J are TRBV4-1 and TRBJ2-7; 10 nucleotides agree with TRBD2. Germline CDR1 reads MGHRA; CDR2 reads YSYEKL. This CDR3 has 15 amino acids. The V segment lost 4 bases and the J segment 5 bases; nucleotides outside the gene matches: 8. The CDR3 nucleotides read TGCGCCAGCAGCCTCCGTCTAGCGGGAGCCCACGAGCAGTACTTC. The encoded protein is CASSLRLAGAHEQYF.

V and J are TRBV5-1 and TRBJ2-1, with D perhaps TRBD2 (6 bases). Trimming took off 0 bases at V and 4 bases at J, with 8 bases between the two ends. Germline CDR1 SGHRS, CDR2 YFSETQ. The CDR3 length is 14 residues. The CDR3 reads CASSLAAGYNEQFF. CDR3 sequence (DNA): TGCGCCAGCAGCTTGGCCGCGGGATACAATGAGCAGTTCTTC.

The V and J genes are TRBV19 and TRBJ2-7, with D unresolved. The CDR3 runs 13 residues. V lost 6 bases to trimming and J lost 3 bases, with 12 bases between them. Per the germline V gene, CDR1 is LNHDA and CDR2 is SQIVND (reference sequence). The CDR3, as DNA: TGTGCCAGTAGCGGGTTAGTGGGCTACGAGCAGTACTTC. It yields the protein CASSGLVGYEQYF.

This rearrangement joins TRBV19 to TRBJ2-2; 11 bases align to TRBD2. V trimming: 7 bases; J trimming: 3 bases; junction bases outside the gene matches: 7. CDR3 length: 16 amino acids. Germline lookup yields CDR1 LNHDA and CDR2 SQIVND (reference sequence). The CDR3 sequence is CASTPPGLADTGELFF. The CDR3, as DNA: TGTGCCAGTACCCCACCGGGACTAGCGGACACCGGGGAGCTGTTTTTT.

The chain employs TRBV19 and TRBJ2-2; 7 bases align to TRBD2. The CDR3 sequence is 15 residues long. CDR1 is LNHDA and CDR2 is SQIVND in the germline V gene (reference sequence). J lost 4 bases, V lost 5 bases, and 7 bases had no gene match. As DNA, the CDR3 is TGTGCCAGTAGTCCACGGGGGGATTCCACCGGGGAGCTGTTTTTT. Translating it yields CASSPRGDSTGELFF.

This chain joins TRBV6-4 and TRBJ1-2; 9 nucleotides line up with TRBD1. V was clipped by 4 bases and J by 6 bases; unmatched bases: 12. The CDR3 is 16 residues long. CDR1 and CDR2 from the germline V gene are MRHNA and SNTAGT. DNA for the CDR3: TGTGCCAGCAGTGTCATGGGACAGGGCAGAAGAAATGGCTACACCTTC. Translation: CASSVMGQGRRNGYTF.

The V call is TRBV5-1, the J call TRBJ2-2; TRBD1 aligns across 9 bases. Germline V gene lookup returns CDR1 SGHRS and CDR2 YFSETQ. The ends lost 4 bases at V and 4 bases at J; junction bases unmatched: 8. The CDR3 totals 16 residues. The CDR3 sequence: CASSGPLDRGTGELFF. The CDR3 DNA reads TGCGCCAGCAGCGGGCCTTTGGACAGGGGCACCGGGGAGCTGTTTTTT. The whole variable domain, remainder taken from reference TRBV5-1 and TRBJ2-2, is KAGVTQTPRYLIKTRGQQVTLSCSPISGHRSVSWYQQTPGQGLQFLFEYFSETQRNKGNFPGRFSGRQFSNSRSEMNVSTLELGDSALYLCASSGPLDRGTGELFFGEGSRLTVL.

CDR3 region: CAWSRRMSTDTGELFF. In DNA, the CDR3 is TGTGCCTGGAGCCGAAGAATGTCGACAGACACCGGGGAGCTGTTTTTT. This chain joins TRBV30 and TRBJ2-2, with TRBD1 as a possible D gene (5 bases). V lost 3 bases and J 3 bases, leaving 17 bases between the germline ends. Per the germline V gene, CDR1 is GTSNPN and CDR2 is SVGIG (reference sequence). The CDR3 runs to 16 residues.